The source of this T cell receptor (beta chain) is a study of shared clonotypes between healthy human individuals. The method was immunoSEQ multiplex PCR; TCRdb's version includes in-frame clones alone and lacks a portion of them. The sample has some 2,000,000 clones, 90% to 97% seen once. There are 15 residues in the CDR3. In germline, CDR1 is ENHRY, CDR2 SYGVKD. V gave up 6 bases and J gave up 0 bases, with 12 bases separating them. The clonotype comes from a man younger than 35 in good health. Material: naive CD4+ T cells sorted from blood. Subset: CD45RA+ positively selected. V usage is TRBV10-3 and J usage is TRBJ2-1; possibly TRBD1 or TRBD2 for D (5 bases each). In nucleotides, the CDR3 is TGTGCCATCAGCAGGGCTGGGGGCTCCTACAATGAGCAGTTCTTC. This gives the protein CAISRAGGSYNEQFF.